The 2 T cell receptor beta chains below all came from one sample that was sequenced in a study of shared clonotypes between healthy human individuals. Generated by immunoSEQ multiplex PCR, the TCRdb table keeps only in-frame clones and is missing some. The sample yields 550,000 to 700,000 clones, around 73% seen once. Input material: memory CD4+ T cells sorted from blood. Described subset: CD45RA-negative fraction. The receptors were sampled from a woman in her twenties or thirties in good health.

There are a few counts of this clone. The chain couples TRBV18 to TRBJ2-7; TRBD1 agrees at 9 bases. CDR1 and CDR2 (germline): KGHSH, LQKENI. The CDR3 totals 15 residues. The junction had 5 bases not matched to a gene; V was cut back by 5 bases and J by 0 bases. The CDR3 nucleotides read TGTGCCAGCTCATTTGGACAGGGGAGCTCCTACGAGCAGTACTTC. This gives the protein CASSFGQGSSYEQYF.

V gene TRBV28 combines with J gene TRBJ2-7, with D unresolved. Trimming removed 6 bases from V and 1 base from J, with 10 bases in between. The CDR3 covers 13 residues. Looked up from germline, CDR1 is MDHEN and CDR2 is SYDVKM. CDR3 protein: CASRPGPSYEQYF. The CDR3 DNA reads TGTGCCAGCAGACCTGGGCCGTCCTACGAGCAGTACTTC.